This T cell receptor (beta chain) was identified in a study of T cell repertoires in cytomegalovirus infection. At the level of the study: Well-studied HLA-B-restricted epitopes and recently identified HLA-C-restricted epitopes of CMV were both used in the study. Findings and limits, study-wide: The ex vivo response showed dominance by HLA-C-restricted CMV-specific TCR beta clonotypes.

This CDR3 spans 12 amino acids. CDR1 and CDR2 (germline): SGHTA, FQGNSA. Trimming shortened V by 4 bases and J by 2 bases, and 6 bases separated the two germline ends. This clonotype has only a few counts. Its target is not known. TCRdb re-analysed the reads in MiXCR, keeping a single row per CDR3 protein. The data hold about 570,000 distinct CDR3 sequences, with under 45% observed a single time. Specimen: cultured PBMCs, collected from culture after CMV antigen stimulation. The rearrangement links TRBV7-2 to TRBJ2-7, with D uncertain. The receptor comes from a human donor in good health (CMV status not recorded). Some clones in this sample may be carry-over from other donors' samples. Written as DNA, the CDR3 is TGTGCCAGCAGCTGGGAAACCTACGAGCAGTACTTC. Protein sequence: CASSWETYEQYF.